This is a list of T cell receptor beta chains from one sample in a study of T cell repertoires in cytomegalovirus infection. TCRdb passed the reads through MiXCR, listing each CDR3 protein once. The sample gives approximately 50,000 distinct CDR3 sequences, about 19% of which show up once; about four fifths is in the top ten. These receptors have no identified antigens. The specimen comprised CD8+ T cells from cultured PBMCs, sampled from culture after CMV antigen stimulation. All receptors come from a human donor in good health (CMV status not recorded). Some clones in this sample may be carry-over from other donors' samples. The CDR3 runs from the conserved cysteine through the conserved F or W. D genes are given only for firm matches. Some rows mark clone size as missing; the rest say once, few, many or name a class of expanded clone.

CDR3,DNA,J,D,size,V
CASSQDTFMNTEAFF,TGCGCCAGCAGCCAAGATACATTCATGAACACTGAAGCTTTCTTT,TRBJ1-1,-,-,TRBV4-3
CASSEFFVGRNYGYTF,TGTGCCAGCAGTGAATTTTTCGTTGGCAGAAACTATGGCTACACCTTC,TRBJ1-2,-,few,TRBV6-1
CASSLFTGRPYEHF,TGTGCCAGCAGCTTGTTTACAGGGCGCCCCTACGAGCACTTC,TRBJ2-7,-,-,TRBV5-6
CSVEERQGINEKLFF,TGCAGCGTTGAGGAAAGACAGGGGATTAATGAAAAACTGTTTTTT,TRBJ1-4,TRBD1,few,TRBV29-1
CASSLAGSLMNTEAFF,TGTGCCAGCAGCTTAGCAGGCAGCCTCATGAACACTGAAGCTTTCTTT,TRBJ1-1,-,few,TRBV7-8
CASSLNRGFDAFF,TGTGCCAGCAGTTTAAACAGGGGTTTTGACGCTTTCTTT,TRBJ1-1,TRBD1,few,TRBV12-3/TRBV12-4
CATGETHGTGPTNEKLFF,TGTGCCACTGGAGAGACGCATGGAACAGGTCCAACTAATGAAAAACTGTTTTTT,TRBJ1-4,-,few,TRBV6-1
CASSYGMPGGNEQFF,TGTGCCAGCAGTTATGGCATGCCAGGTGGCAATGAGCAGTTCTTC,TRBJ2-1,-,few,TRBV6-2/TRBV6-3
CASSPRGQPTNEKLFF,TGTGCCAGCAGCCCCCGCGGACAGCCAACTAATGAAAAACTGTTTTTT,TRBJ1-4,-,few,TRBV14
CASSPLGWTGGPGNTIYF,TGTGCCAGCAGCCCCCTGGGCTGGACAGGGGGCCCTGGAAACACCATATATTTT,TRBJ1-3,TRBD1,-,TRBV7-3
CASSSGQYNEKLFF,TGTGCCAGCAGCTCGGGACAGTATAATGAAAAACTGTTTTTT,TRBJ1-4,TRBD1,-,TRBV7-2
CASSYHRGENVWTGELFF,TGTGCCAGCAGTTACCATAGAGGGGAGAATGTCTGGACCGGGGAGCTGTTTTTT,TRBJ2-2,-,-,TRBV6-2/TRBV6-3
CASSLTWEGSNQPQHF,TGTGCCAGCAGTTTGACGTGGGAGGGTAGCAATCAGCCCCAGCATTTT,TRBJ1-5,-,few,TRBV12-3/TRBV12-4
CSARDSSGVYTDTQYF,TGCAGTGCTAGAGATTCCTCAGGGGTCTACACAGATACGCAGTATTTT,TRBJ2-3,-,-,TRBV20-1
CASGDRGYYEQYF,TGTGCCAGCGGGGACAGGGGGTACTACGAGCAGTACTTC,TRBJ2-7,TRBD1,few,TRBV6-2/TRBV6-3
CASSREGSDQPQHF,TGCGCCAGCAGCCGGGAGGGTTCGGATCAGCCCCAGCATTTT,TRBJ1-5,-,few,TRBV4-1
CASSLSLSYEQYF,TGTGCCAGCAGCTTATCACTTTCCTACGAGCAGTACTTC,TRBJ2-7,-,few,TRBV7-2
CASSQETASSYNEQFF,TGCGCCAGCAGCCAAGAGACGGCAAGCTCCTACAATGAGCAGTTCTTC,TRBJ2-1,-,many,TRBV4-1
CSVTETVIYGYTF,TGCAGCGTCACAGAAACCGTTATCTATGGCTACACCTTC,TRBJ1-2,-,-,TRBV29-1
CASSLGRAQGLTYEQYF,TGTGCCAGCAGCTTAGGTAGGGCGCAGGGCCTTACCTACGAGCAGTACTTC,TRBJ2-7,-,-,TRBV7-2
CASSVDRANYGYTF,TGTGCCAGCAGCGTGGACAGGGCCAACTATGGCTACACCTTC,TRBJ1-2,TRBD1,few,TRBV9
CASSQEMRQNHEQYF,TGCGCCAGCAGCCAAGAGATGCGACAGAACCACGAGCAGTACTTC,TRBJ2-7,-,many,TRBV4-1
CASSAPGTVSNQPQHF,TGTGCCAGCAGCGCCCCCGGGACGGTTAGCAATCAGCCCCAGCATTTT,TRBJ1-5,-,-,TRBV7-2
CASSTGGNTGELFF,TGTGCCAGCAGTACAGGGGGCAACACCGGGGAGCTGTTTTTT,TRBJ2-2,TRBD1,-,TRBV12-3/TRBV12-4
CASSPRSGGPYNEQFF,TGTGCCAGCAGCCCCAGAAGCGGGGGGCCCTACAATGAGCAGTTCTTC,TRBJ2-1,TRBD2,few,TRBV9
CASSLGYSYEQYF,TGTGCCAGCAGCTTAGGATACTCCTACGAGCAGTACTTC,TRBJ2-7,-,many,TRBV7-2
CASRGQVEPQHF,TGTGCCAGCAGGGGCCAAGTGGAGCCCCAGCATTTT,TRBJ1-5,-,few,TRBV12-3/TRBV12-4
CASSYSERGGSYNEQFF,TGTGCCAGCAGTTACTCTGAGCGGGGGGGCTCCTACAATGAGCAGTTCTTC,TRBJ2-1,TRBD2,many,TRBV6-2/TRBV6-3
CASSFGGSYEQYF,TGTGCCAGCAGTTTTGGGGGTTCCTACGAGCAGTACTTC,TRBJ2-7,-,-,TRBV12-3/TRBV12-4
CASSHPREGNQPQHF,TGCGCCAGCAGCCACCCCAGGGAAGGCAATCAGCCCCAGCATTTT,TRBJ1-5,-,-,TRBV4-1
CASSFEYGQETQYF,TGTGCCAGCAGCTTTGAGTACGGGCAAGAGACCCAGTACTTC,TRBJ2-5,-,-,TRBV7-8
CASSPGLMNTEAFF,TGTGCCAGCAGCCCAGGTTTGATGAACACTGAAGCTTTCTTT,TRBJ1-1,-,-,TRBV6-5
CASSPGLDNQPQHF,TGTGCCAGCAGCCCGGGGCTCGACAATCAGCCCCAGCATTTT,TRBJ1-5,-,few,TRBV7-9
CASSLVSGTYQETQYF,TGTGCCAGCAGCTTAGTGTCCGGGACCTACCAAGAGACCCAGTACTTC,TRBJ2-5,-,few,TRBV7-2
CASGQGYEQYF,TGCGCCAGCGGACAGGGCTACGAGCAGTACTTC,TRBJ2-7,TRBD1,-,TRBV4-3
CASSERGDSSTDTQYF,TGTGCCAGCAGTGAAAGGGGGGATTCTAGCACAGATACGCAGTATTTT,TRBJ2-3,-,-,TRBV7-6
CASSHKEKLFF,TGTGCCAGCAGCCACAAGGAAAAACTGTTTTTT,TRBJ1-4,-,-,TRBV7-2
CASSQGGETQYF,TGTGCCAGCAGCCAGGGGGGGGAGACCCAGTACTTC,TRBJ2-5,-,few,TRBV5-6
CASSLSRPYPQETQYF,TGTGCCAGCAGTCTATCGCGACCGTACCCTCAAGAGACCCAGTACTTC,TRBJ2-5,-,once,TRBV27
CASSQVEGRADTQYF,TGCGCCAGCAGCCAAGTGGAGGGCCGTGCAGATACGCAGTATTTT,TRBJ2-3,-,few,TRBV4-1
CASSPGTGYTGELFF,TGCGCCAGCAGTCCCGGGACAGGGTACACCGGGGAGCTGTTTTTT,TRBJ2-2,TRBD1,few,TRBV5-1
CASSSATGRRTEAFF,TGTGCCAGCAGCTCAGCGACAGGGAGGAGGACTGAAGCTTTCTTT,TRBJ1-1,TRBD1,few,TRBV7-9
CASSSQNTEAFF,TGTGCCAGCAGCTCCCAGAACACTGAAGCTTTCTTT,TRBJ1-1,-,few,TRBV5-5
CASSEGVSNEKLFF,TGTGCCAGCTCAGAGGGAGTGAGCAATGAAAAACTGTTTTTT,TRBJ1-4,-,few,TRBV6-5
CASSSPSAYEQYF,TGCGCCAGCAGTTCCCCGTCCGCCTACGAGCAGTACTTC,TRBJ2-7,-,-,TRBV10-2
CASSTDITPFNEQYF,TGTGCCAGCAGCACGGACATAACCCCTTTCAACGAGCAGTACTTC,TRBJ2-7,-,-,TRBV7-1
CASRDSGGELFF,TGTGCCAGCAGGGATTCAGGCGGGGAGCTGTTTTTT,TRBJ2-2,-,-,TRBV7-9
CASGVDVYQETQYF,TGTGCCAGCGGGGTTGACGTGTACCAAGAGACCCAGTACTTC,TRBJ2-5,-,-,TRBV27
CASSPWDRGADTQYF,TGTGCCAGCAGCCCATGGGACAGGGGAGCAGATACGCAGTATTTT,TRBJ2-3,TRBD1,few,TRBV7-2
CASSLGGLGEAFF,TGTGCCAGCAGCTTGGGGGGCCTAGGTGAAGCTTTCTTT,TRBJ1-1,-,-,TRBV7-6
CASSPNRDMEQFF,TGTGCCAGCAGTCCCAACAGGGACATGGAGCAGTTCTTC,TRBJ2-1,-,few,TRBV6-2/TRBV6-3
CASSQVAGHNQPQHF,TGCGCCAGCAGCCAAGTGGCAGGGCACAATCAGCCCCAGCATTTT,TRBJ1-5,-,few,TRBV4-3
CASSLWASPGRNEQFF,TGTGCCAGCAGTTTGTGGGCTAGCCCAGGACGCAATGAGCAGTTCTTC,TRBJ2-1,-,-,TRBV27
CASSFNRGRDYEQYF,TGTGCCAGCAGTTTCAACAGGGGGCGCGACTACGAGCAGTACTTC,TRBJ2-7,TRBD1,-,TRBV12-3/TRBV12-4
CASSLKGLDTEAFF,TGTGCCAGCAGTTTAAAGGGGTTAGACACTGAAGCTTTCTTT,TRBJ1-1,-,-,TRBV27